This T cell receptor (beta chain) appears in the sequencing data of a study of shared clonotypes between healthy human individuals. Looking at the study overall: Per donor, CD8 memory used one plate, CD8 naive used two, CD4 memory used three and CD4 naive used three. Study observations and caveats: Naive subsets generally had larger estimated richness than memory subsets. With four donors compared, 4% to 5.5% of naive CD4 clonotypes were shared.

Deletions cut 4 bases from V and 5 bases from J, with 12 bases between. Germline-derived CDR1 and CDR2 are MNHNY and SVGAGI (reference sequence). This CDR3 spans 14 amino acids. The test was conducted at deep level. Profiled with immunoSEQ multiplex PCR; TCRdb holds only in-frame clones, not every one. The repertoire holds 90,000 to 120,000 clones, around 68% seen once, with approximately 24% in the top ten. To note about this clone: Its specificity is unknown.

This receptor was taken from a woman aged 25-40 years in good health. The rearrangement joins TRBV6-6 to TRBJ1-5; D perhaps matches TRBD1 (6 bases). Specimen: memory CD8+ T cells sorted from blood. The sample's subset: CD45RO+ cells pooled with CCR7-negative TemRA cells. This CDR3 reads CASSSTGNHQPQHF. The CDR3 DNA reads as TGTGCCAGCAGTTCTACAGGGAATCATCAGCCCCAGCATTTT.